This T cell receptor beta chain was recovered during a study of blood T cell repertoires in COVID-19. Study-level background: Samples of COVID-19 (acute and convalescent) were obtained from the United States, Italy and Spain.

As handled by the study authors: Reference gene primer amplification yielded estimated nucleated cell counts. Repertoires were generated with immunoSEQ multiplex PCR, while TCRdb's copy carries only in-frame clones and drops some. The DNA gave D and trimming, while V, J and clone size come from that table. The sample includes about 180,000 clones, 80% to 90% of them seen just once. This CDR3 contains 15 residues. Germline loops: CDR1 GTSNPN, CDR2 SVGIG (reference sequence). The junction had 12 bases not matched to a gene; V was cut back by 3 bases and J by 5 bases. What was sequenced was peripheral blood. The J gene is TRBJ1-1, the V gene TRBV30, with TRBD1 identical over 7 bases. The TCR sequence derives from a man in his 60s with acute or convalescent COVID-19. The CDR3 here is CAWSARDRVWTEAFF. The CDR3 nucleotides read TGTGCCTGGAGCGCTAGGGACAGAGTATGGACTGAAGCTTTCTTT.